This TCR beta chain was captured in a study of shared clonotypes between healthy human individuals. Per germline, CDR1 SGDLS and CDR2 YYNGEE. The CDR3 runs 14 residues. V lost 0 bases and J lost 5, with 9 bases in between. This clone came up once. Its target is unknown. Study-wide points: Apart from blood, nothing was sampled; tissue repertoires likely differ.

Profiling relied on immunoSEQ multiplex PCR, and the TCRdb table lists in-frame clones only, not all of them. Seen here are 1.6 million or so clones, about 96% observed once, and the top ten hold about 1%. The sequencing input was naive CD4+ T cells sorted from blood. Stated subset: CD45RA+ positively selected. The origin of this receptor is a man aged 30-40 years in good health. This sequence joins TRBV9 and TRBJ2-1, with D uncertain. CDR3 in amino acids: CASSVGARDNEQFF. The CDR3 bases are TGTGCCAGCAGCGTAGGCGCCAGAGACAATGAGCAGTTCTTC.